This T cell receptor beta chain derives from a study of blood T cell repertoires in COVID-19. The overall study: Italy, Spain and the United States were the sources of the convalescent and acute COVID-19 samples. T cells, B-cell-depleted T cells, or PBMCs supplied cDNA or gDNA.

Authors' data handling: Researchers report that nucleated cell counts were estimated from reference gene primer amplification. The method was immunoSEQ multiplex PCR; TCRdb's version includes in-frame clones alone and lacks a portion of them. The V and J calls and clone size come from that table; D and trimming were worked out from the DNA. Of under 250,000 clones listed, approximately 85% were seen once; the top ten hold about 9.3%. CDR1 SGDLS and CDR2 YYNGEE come from the germline V gene. The CDR3 sequence is 15 residues long. The ends lost 3 bases at V and 6 bases at J; junction bases unmatched: 5.

The chain is built from TRBV9 and TRBJ1-6, with 8 bases aligning to TRBD1. The clonotype comes from a woman in her fifties or sixties with acute COVID-19. The source material was PBMCs or T cells enriched from blood (not recorded which). The CDR3 DNA is TGTGCCAGCAGCGCGGGGACAGGCGGTAATTCACCCCTCCACTTT. Translated, it gives CASSAGTGGNSPLHF.